This T cell receptor beta chain appears in the sequencing data of a study of T cells in Graves' hyperthyroidism and ophthalmopathy. General study results and limits: In validation, the model predicted ophthalmopathy. These predictions came a median roughly six months before onset. Ophthalmopathy stood apart from stable hyperthyroidism in a 13 V-J model.

Concerning this clonotype itself: As yet, its antigen is unknown.

CDR1 is SGHAT, CDR2 FQNNGV, per germline. This CDR3 is 13 amino acids long. The V and J ends lost 3 bases and 5 bases respectively, with 8 bases between them. Among ophthalmopathy patients, the Clinical Activity Score reached at least 3, the NOSPECS grade reached at least 4, and duration remained under 3 months. Regions amplified from RNA transcripts were the TCR beta CDR3 regions. A first-round RT-PCR of the TCR CDR3 used the HTBI primer set. TCRdb passed the multiplex PCR reads through MiXCR, listing each CDR3 protein once. The sample lists under 500,000 distinct CDR3 sequences; about 14% were seen once.

The sample taken for sequencing was blood. The receptor's source is a man aged 50 to 60 with Graves' ophthalmopathy. J is TRBJ2-1 and V is TRBV11-2; no reliable D call. CDR3 amino acids: CASSFLVNNEQFF. As DNA, the CDR3 is TGTGCCAGCAGCTTTCTAGTTAACAATGAGCAGTTCTTC. The whole variable domain, filled in from reference TRBV11-2 and TRBJ2-1, reads EAGVAQSPRYKIIEKRQSVAFWCNPISGHATLYWYQQILGQGPKLLIQFQNNGVVDDSQLPKDRFSAERLKGVDSTLKIQPAKLEDSAVYLCASSFLVNNEQFFGPGTRLTVL.